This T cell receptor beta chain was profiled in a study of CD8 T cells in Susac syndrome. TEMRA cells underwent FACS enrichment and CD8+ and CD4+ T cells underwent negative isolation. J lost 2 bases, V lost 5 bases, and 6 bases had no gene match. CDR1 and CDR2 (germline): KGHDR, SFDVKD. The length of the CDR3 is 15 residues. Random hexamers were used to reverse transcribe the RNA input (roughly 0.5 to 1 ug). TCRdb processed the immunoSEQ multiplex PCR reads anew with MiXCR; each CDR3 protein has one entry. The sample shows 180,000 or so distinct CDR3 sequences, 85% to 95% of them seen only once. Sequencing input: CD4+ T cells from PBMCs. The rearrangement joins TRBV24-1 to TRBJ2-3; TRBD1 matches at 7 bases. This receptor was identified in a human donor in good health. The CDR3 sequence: CATSVITGDTDTQYF. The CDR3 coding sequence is TGTGCCACCAGTGTCATAACAGGGGACACAGATACGCAGTATTTT.